The TCR beta chain under discussion was sequenced for a study of CD8 T cells in ankylosing spondylitis. General study results and limits: Relatively scarce in peripheral blood, disease-linked clones were CD8+.

The CDR3 totals 17 residues. V lost 0 bases and J 10 bases, leaving 22 bases between the germline ends. Germline V CDR1 and CDR2: LGHDT, YNNKEL (reference sequence). Quantitative 5'-RACE with molecular barcodes generated TCR beta libraries. One entry per CDR3 protein, called by TCRdb with MiXCR from the 5' RACE reads. Among tens of thousands of distinct CDR3 sequences listed, around 6.5% were seen once. This clonotype was seen only a few times. Its antigen is undetermined. The source is a male donor with ankylosing spondylitis. The rearrangement joins TRBV3-1 to TRBJ2-1, with D possibly being TRBD2 (5 bases). The specimen sequenced was synovial fluid, either unsorted or a sorted T cell fraction (not recorded which). The CDR3 spells CASSQEWIGPGCGEQFF. The CDR3 coding sequence is TGTGCCAGCAGCCAAGAATGGATTGGCCCGGGATGTGGAGAGCAGTTCTTC.